Below, 5 T cell receptor beta chains from the same sample are listed, as sequenced in a study of cytomegalovirus exposure and HLA in healthy donors. PCR primers comprised 60 Vbeta and 13 Jbeta primers. Profiled with immunoSEQ multiplex PCR; TCRdb holds only in-frame clones, not every one. Among 90,000 to 120,000 clones listed, roughly three quarters were seen once. Sequencing was performed on PBMCs. These receptor sequences come from a female donor in good health and CMV-seropositive.

Only one count was recorded for this clone. The V call is TRBV18, the J call TRBJ2-1; 13 bases map to TRBD2. Unmatched junction bases numbered 2, after V lost 4 bases and J lost 5 bases. Germline V lookup: CDR1 KGHSH, CDR2 LQKENI. CDR3 length: 15 amino acids. The CDR3 spells CASSQLAGGDNEQFF. CDR3 nucleotides: TGTGCCAGCTCACAACTAGCGGGGGGGGACAATGAGCAGTTCTTC. Complete variable domain (other parts from reference TRBV18 and TRBJ2-1): NAGVMQNPRHLVRRRGQEARLRCSPMKGHSHVYWYRQLPEEGLKFMVYLQKENIIDESGMPKERFSAEFPKEGPSILRIQQVVRGDSAAYFCASSQLAGGDNEQFFGPGTRLTVL.

The CDR3 sequence: CASSLRDSSYEQYF. CDR3 DNA sequence: TGTGCCAGCAGCTTACGGGACAGTTCCTACGAGCAGTACTTC. J is TRBJ2-5 and V is TRBV5-4; 7 bases align to TRBD1. The end of the DNA fits TRBJ2-7 better, so the J call may be wrong. Germline V CDR1 and CDR2: SGHNT, YYREEE (reference sequence). The CDR3 extends over 14 amino acids.

The genes are TRBV5-6 and TRBJ2-7, with TRBD1 as a possible D gene (5 bases). This CDR3 has 15 residues. From germline, CDR1 is SGHDT and CDR2 YYEEEE. Trimming removed 1 base from V and 2 bases from J, with 13 bases in between. DNA for the CDR3: TGTGCCAGCAGCTTGTTGGTCAGGGATGCCTACGAGCAGTACTTC. This encodes CASSLLVRDAYEQYF.

This clone was found once. The chain combines TRBV5-8 with TRBJ1-6; 8 bases are shared with TRBD1. J lost 7 bases, V lost 4 bases, and 7 bases had no gene match. The CDR3 runs 15 residues. Germline V CDR1 and CDR2: SGHTS, YDEGEE. The CDR3 nucleotides are TGTGCCAGCAGCCCGCAGGGGGCTGGAAATTCACCCCTCCACTTT. Encoded protein: CASSPQGAGNSPLHF.

The chain recombines TRBV11-2 with TRBJ2-3; D is unresolved. V lost 1 base to trimming and J lost 4 bases, with 9 bases between them. In germline, CDR1 is SGHAT, CDR2 FQNNGV. The CDR3 runs to 14 residues. The DNA of the CDR3 is TGTGCCAGCAGCTTAGGCAGGCATCCAGATACGCAGTATTTT. Translation: CASSLGRHPDTQYF. Supplemented by reference TRBV11-2 and TRBJ2-3, the full variable domain reads EAGVAQSPRYKIIEKRQSVAFWCNPISGHATLYWYQQILGQGPKLLIQFQNNGVVDDSQLPKDRFSAERLKGVDSTLKIQPAKLEDSAVYLCASSLGRHPDTQYFGPGTRLTVL.